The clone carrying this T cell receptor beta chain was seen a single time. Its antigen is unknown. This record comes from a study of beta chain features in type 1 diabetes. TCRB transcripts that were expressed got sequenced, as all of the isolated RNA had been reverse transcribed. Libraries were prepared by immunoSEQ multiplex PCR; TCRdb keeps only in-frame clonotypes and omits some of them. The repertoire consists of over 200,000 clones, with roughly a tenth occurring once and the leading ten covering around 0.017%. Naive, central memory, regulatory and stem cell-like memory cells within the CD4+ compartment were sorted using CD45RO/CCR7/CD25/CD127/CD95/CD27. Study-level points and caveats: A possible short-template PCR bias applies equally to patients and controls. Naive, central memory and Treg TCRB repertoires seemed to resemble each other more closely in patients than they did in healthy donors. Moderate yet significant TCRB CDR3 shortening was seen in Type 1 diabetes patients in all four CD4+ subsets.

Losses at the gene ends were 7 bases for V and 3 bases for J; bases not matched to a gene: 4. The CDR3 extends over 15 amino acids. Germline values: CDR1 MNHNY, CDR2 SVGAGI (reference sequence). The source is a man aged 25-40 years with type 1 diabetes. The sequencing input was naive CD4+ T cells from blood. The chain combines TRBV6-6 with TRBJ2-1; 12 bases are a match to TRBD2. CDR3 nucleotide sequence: TGTGCCAGCAATCCTAGCGGGGGGGACTACAATGAGCAGTTCTTC. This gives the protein CASNPSGGDYNEQFF.